This record looks at one T cell receptor (beta chain) sequence and its context. The authors ran a second PCR of about 6 to 11 cycles using a sample-barcoded 5' primer and a J-beta primer mix. Via MiXCR, TCRdb re-called the 5' RACE reads, giving one row per CDR3 protein. The repertoire holds about 1.5 million distinct CDR3 sequences, with around 39% as singletons. These data belong to a study of blood T cells in healthy people across ages. Germline V gene sequence: CDR1 DFQATT, CDR2 SNEGSKA (reference sequence). The CDR3 totals 14 residues. The sequenced material came from blood. The source of this sequence is a woman aged 18-30 years in good health. The genes are TRBV20-1 and TRBJ2-1; TRBD1 or TRBD2 may be the D gene (5 bases each). The J call is doubtful: the DNA matches TRBJ2-7 better. The CDR3, as DNA: TGCAGTGCTAGAGAGGGTCTGTGGGGGAATGAGCAGTACTTC. Amino acid sequence: CSAREGLWGNEQYF.